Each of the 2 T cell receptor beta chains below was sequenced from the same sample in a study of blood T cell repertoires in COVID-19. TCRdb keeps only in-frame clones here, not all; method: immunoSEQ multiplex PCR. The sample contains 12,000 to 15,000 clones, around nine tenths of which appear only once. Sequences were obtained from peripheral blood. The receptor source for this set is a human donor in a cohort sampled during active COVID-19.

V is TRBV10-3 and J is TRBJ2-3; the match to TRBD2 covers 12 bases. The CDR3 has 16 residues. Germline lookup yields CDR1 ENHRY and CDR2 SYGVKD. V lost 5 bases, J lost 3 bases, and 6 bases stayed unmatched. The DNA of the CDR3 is TGTGCCATCAGTAGACTAGCGGGAGAGGGAACAGATACGCAGTATTTT. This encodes CAISRLAGEGTDTQYF.

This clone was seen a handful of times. CDR3 protein: CASSIRQGGENEQFF. CDR3 DNA: TGTGCCAGCAGCATTCGACAGGGAGGTGAAAATGAGCAGTTCTTC. The V and J genes are TRBV7-9 and TRBJ2-1; D might be TRBD1 (7 bases). Germline V lookup: CDR1 SEHNR, CDR2 FQNEAQ (reference sequence). Trimming stripped 5 bases from V and 7 bases from J, with 18 bases between. This CDR3 has 15 residues.